Detailed here is one T cell receptor (beta chain). In the source study's methods: Counts of nucleated cells, estimated from reference gene primer amplification, were obtained. Some clones are missing from TCRdb's copy, which holds only in-frame ones; the method was immunoSEQ multiplex PCR. V and J calls and clone size come straight from that table; D and trimming were deduced from the DNA. The table has some 290,000 clones, 70% to 90% seen once. Germline lookup yields CDR1 SGHAT and CDR2 FQNNGV. This CDR3 has 11 amino acids. The V end lost 9 bases, the J end lost 4 bases, and 9 bases lay between the germline ends. The data derive from a study of blood T cell repertoires in COVID-19. Study-level information: Material from acute and convalescent COVID-19 was sourced from the United States, Italy and Spain. T cells, B-cell-depleted T cells, or PBMCs provided the cDNA or gDNA that served as material.

This clonotype was sampled from a man in his fifties or sixties who had recovered from COVID-19. What was sequenced was peripheral blood. The gene calls are TRBV11-2 and TRBJ1-2, with D maybe TRBD1 (5 bases). The CDR3 here is CASWGGYGYTF. The CDR3 DNA reads TGTGCCAGTTGGGGGGGCTATGGCTACACCTTC.